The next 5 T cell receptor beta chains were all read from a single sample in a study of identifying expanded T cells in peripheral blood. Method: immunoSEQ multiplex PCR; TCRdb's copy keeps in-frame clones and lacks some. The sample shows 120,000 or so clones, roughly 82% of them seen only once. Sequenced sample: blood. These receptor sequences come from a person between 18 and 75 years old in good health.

CDR3 loop: CASSSTGYLQETQYF. CDR3 DNA sequence: TGTGCCAGCAGCTCGACAGGGTATTTACAAGAGACCCAGTACTTC. V gene TRBV13 combines with J gene TRBJ2-5; 7 bases are a match to TRBD1. The ends lost 4 bases at V and 2 bases at J; junction bases unmatched: 7. Germline V gives CDR1 PRHDT, CDR2 FYEKMQ (reference sequence). This CDR3 region has 15 residues.

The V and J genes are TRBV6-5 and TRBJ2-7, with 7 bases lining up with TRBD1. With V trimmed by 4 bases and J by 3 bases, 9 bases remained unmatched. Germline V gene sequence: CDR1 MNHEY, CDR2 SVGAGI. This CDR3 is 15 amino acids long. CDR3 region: CASSSPRQGVYEQYF. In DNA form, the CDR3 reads TGTGCCAGCAGTTCCCCCCGACAGGGAGTCTACGAGCAGTACTTC.

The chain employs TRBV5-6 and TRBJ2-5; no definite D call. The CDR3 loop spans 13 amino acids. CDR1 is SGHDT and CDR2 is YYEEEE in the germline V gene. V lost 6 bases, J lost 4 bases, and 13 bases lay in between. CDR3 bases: TGTGCCAGCACCCTGGATACGAGAGAGACCCAGTACTTC. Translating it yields CASTLDTRETQYF.

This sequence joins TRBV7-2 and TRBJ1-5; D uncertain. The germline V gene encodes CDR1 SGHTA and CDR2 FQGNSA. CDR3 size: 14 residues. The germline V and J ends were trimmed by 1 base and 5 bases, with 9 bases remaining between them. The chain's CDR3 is CASSLVEGDQPQHF. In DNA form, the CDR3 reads TGTGCCAGCAGCTTAGTAGAGGGAGATCAGCCCCAGCATTTT.

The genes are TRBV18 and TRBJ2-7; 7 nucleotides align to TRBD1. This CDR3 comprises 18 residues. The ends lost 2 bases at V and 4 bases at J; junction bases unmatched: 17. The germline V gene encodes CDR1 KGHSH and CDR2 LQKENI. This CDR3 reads CASSPNLGQAPSGYEQYF. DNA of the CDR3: TGTGCCAGCTCACCAAATCTTGGACAGGCCCCGTCCGGGTACGAGCAGTACTTC.